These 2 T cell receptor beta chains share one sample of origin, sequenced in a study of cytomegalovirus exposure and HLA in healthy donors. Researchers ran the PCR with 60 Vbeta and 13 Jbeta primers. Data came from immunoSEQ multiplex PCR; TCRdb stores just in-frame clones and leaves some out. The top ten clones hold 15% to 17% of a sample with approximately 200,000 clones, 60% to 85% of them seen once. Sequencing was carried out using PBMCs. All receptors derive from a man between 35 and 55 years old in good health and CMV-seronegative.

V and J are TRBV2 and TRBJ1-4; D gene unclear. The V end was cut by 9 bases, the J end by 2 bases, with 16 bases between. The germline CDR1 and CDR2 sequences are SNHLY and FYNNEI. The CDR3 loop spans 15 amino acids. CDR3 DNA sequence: TGTGCCAGTTCTTTAACTCCAGGCACTAATGAAAAACTGTTTTTT. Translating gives CASSLTPGTNEKLFF.

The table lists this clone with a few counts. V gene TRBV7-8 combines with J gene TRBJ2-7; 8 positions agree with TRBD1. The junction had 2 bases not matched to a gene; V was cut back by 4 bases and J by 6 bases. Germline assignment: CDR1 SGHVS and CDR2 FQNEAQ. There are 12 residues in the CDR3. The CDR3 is CASSSGQGEQYF. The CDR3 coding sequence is TGTGCCAGCAGCTCTGGACAGGGCGAGCAGTACTTC.